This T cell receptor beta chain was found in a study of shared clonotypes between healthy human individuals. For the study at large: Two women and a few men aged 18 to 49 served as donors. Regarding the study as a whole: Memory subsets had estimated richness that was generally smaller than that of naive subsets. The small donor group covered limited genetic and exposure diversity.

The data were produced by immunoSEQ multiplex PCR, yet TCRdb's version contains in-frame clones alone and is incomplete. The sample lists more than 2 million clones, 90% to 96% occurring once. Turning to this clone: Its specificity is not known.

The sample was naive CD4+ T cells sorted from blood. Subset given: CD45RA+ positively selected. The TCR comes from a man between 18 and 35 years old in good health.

The CDR3: CASSVAPSSPLHF. CDR3 bases: TGTGCCAGCAGCGTAGCCCCTTCCTCACCCCTCCACTTT. The rearrangement joins TRBV9 to TRBJ1-6; no definite D call. From germline, CDR1 is SGDLS and CDR2 YYNGEE. CDR3 length: 13 residues. V lost 0 bases to trimming and J lost 10 bases, with 8 bases between them. Looking up the rest from reference TRBV9 and TRBJ1-6 gives the full variable domain: DSGVTQTPKHLITATGQRVTLRCSPRSGDLSVYWYQQSLDQGLQFLIQYYNGEERAKGNILERFSAQQFPDLHSELNLSSLELGDSALYFCASSVAPSSPLHFGNGTRLTVT.